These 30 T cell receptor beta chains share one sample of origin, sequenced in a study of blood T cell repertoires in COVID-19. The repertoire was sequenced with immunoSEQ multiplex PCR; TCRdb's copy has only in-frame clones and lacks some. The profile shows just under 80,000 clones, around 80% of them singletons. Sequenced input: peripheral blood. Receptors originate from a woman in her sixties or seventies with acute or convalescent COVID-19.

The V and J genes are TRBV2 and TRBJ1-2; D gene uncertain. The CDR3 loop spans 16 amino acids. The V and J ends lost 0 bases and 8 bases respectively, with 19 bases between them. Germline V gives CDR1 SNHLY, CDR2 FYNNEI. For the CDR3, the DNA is TGTGCCAGCAGTGAAGCGCAAAGTCTGGCCCCTCTGGGCTACACCTTC. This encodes CASSEAQSLAPLGYTF.

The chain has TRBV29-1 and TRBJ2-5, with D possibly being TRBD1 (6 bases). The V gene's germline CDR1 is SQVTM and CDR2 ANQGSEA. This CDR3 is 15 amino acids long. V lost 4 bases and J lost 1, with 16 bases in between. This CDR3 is CSVVPPGHSQETQYF. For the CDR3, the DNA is TGCAGCGTTGTCCCACCGGGACACAGCCAAGAGACCCAGTACTTC.

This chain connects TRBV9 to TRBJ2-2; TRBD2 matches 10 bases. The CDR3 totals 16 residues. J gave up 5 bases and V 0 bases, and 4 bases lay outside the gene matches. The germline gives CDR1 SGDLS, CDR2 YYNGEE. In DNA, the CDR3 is TGTGCCAGCAGCGTAGTGCCTAGCGGGAGTACCGGGGAGCTGTTTTTT. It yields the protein CASSVVPSGSTGELFF.

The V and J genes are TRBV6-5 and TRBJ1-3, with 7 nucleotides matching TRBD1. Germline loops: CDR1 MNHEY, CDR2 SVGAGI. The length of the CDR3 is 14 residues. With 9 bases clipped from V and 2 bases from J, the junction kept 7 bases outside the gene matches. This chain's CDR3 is CASRRDSAGNTIYF. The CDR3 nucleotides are TGTGCCAGTCGCCGGGACAGTGCTGGAAACACCATATATTTT.

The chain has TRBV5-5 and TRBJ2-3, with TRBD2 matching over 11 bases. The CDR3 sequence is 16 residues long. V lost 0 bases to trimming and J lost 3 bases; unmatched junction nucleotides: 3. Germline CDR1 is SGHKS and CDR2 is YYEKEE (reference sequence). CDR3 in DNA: TGTGCCAGCAGCTTGGACGTAGCGGGAGGGACAGATACGCAGTATTTT. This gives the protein CASSLDVAGGTDTQYF.

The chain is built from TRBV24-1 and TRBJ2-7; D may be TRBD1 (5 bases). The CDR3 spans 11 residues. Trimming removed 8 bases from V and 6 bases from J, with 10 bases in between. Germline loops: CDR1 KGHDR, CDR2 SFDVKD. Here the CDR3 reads CATMFGAEQYF. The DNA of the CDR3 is TGTGCCACCATGTTTGGGGCCGAGCAGTACTTC.

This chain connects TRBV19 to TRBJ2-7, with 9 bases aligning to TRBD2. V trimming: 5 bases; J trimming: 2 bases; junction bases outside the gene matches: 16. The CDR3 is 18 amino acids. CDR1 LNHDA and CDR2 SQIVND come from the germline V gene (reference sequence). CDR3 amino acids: CASSFMRSGTSQTYEQYF. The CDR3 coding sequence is TGTGCCAGTAGTTTTATGAGGAGTGGGACTAGCCAAACCTACGAGCAGTACTTC.

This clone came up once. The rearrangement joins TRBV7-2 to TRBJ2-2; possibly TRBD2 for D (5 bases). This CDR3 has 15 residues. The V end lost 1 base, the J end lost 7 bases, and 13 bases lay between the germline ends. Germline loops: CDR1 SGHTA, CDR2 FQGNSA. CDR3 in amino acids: CASSLGRQARGELFF. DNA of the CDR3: TGTGCCAGCAGCTTAGGGAGGCAGGCCCGCGGGGAGCTGTTTTTT.

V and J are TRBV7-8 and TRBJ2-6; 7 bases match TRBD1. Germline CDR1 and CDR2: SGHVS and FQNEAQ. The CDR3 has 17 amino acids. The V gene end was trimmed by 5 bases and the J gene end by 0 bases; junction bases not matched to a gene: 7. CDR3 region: CASSTGQAPSGANVLTF. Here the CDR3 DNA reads TGTGCCAGCAGCACCGGACAGGCCCCCTCTGGGGCCAACGTCCTGACTTTC.

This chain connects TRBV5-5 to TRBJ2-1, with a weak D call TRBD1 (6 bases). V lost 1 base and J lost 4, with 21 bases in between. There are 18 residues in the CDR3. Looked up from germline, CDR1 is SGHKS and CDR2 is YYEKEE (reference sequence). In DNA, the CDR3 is TGTGCCAGCAGCTTGAGGATGCTTGGACAGATAGATTACAATGAGCAGTTCTTC. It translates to CASSLRMLGQIDYNEQFF.

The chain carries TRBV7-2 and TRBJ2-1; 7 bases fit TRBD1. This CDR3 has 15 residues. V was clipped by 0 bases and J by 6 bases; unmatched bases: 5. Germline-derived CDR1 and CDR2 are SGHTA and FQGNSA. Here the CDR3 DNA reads TGTGCCAGCAGCTTAGCGGGTTACAGGGGCAATGAGCAGTTCTTC. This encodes CASSLAGYRGNEQFF. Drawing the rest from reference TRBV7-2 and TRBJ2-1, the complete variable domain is GAGVSQSPSNKVTEKGKDVELRCDPISGHTALYWYRQSLGQGLEFLIYFQGNSAPDKSGLPSDRFSAERTGGSVSTLTIQRTQQEDSAVYLCASSLAGYRGNEQFFGPGTRLTVL.

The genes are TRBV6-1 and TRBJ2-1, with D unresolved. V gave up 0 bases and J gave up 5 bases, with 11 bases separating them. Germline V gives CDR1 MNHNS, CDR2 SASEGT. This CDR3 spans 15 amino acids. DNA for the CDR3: TGTGCCAGCAGTGAAGCCCTGCAATCGGACAATGAGCAGTTCTTC. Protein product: CASSEALQSDNEQFF.

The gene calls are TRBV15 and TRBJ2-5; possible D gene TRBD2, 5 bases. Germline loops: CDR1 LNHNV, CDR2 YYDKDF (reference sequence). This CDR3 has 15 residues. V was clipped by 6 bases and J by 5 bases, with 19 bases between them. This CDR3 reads CATSPTPRGGETQYF. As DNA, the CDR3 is TGTGCCACCAGTCCTACTCCGCGAGGAGGCGAGACCCAGTACTTC.

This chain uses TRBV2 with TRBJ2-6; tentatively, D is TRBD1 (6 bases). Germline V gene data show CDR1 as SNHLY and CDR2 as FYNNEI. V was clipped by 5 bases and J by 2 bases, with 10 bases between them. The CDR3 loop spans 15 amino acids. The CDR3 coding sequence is TGTGCCAGCAGTACCCGGACAGCTGGGGCCAACGTCCTGACTTTC. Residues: CASSTRTAGANVLTF.

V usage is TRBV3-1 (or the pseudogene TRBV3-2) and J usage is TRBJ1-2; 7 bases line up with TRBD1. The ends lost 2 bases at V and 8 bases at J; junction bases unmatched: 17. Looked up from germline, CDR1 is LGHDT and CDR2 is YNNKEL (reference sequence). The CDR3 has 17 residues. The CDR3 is CASSQSPGQSVRMGYTF. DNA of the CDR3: TGTGCCAGCAGCCAAAGCCCGGGACAGTCGGTACGAATGGGCTACACCTTC.

This CDR3 reads CASSYRQGGEKLFF. The CDR3 bases are TGTGCCAGCAGCTACAGACAGGGGGGTGAAAAACTGTTTTTT. The chain has TRBV3-1 (or the pseudogene TRBV3-2) and TRBJ1-4; 9 bases are shared with TRBD1. Germline-derived CDR1 and CDR2 are LGHDT and YNNKEL (reference sequence). The trim removed 5 bases at V and 7 bases at J, leaving 5 bases unmatched. The CDR3 totals 14 residues.

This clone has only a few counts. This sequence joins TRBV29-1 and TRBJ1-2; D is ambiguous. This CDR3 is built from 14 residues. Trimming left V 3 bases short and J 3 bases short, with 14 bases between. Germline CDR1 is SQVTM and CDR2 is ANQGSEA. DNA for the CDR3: TGCAGCGTTGATTTGGCGGAGTCGGACTATGGCTACACCTTC. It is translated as CSVDLAESDYGYTF.

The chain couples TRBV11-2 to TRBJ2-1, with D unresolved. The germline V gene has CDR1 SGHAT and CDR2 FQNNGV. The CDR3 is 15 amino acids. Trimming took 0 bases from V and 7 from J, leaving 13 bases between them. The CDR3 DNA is TGTGCCAGCAGCTTAGACTTCCCGAGAGTTAATGAGCAGTTCTTC. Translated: CASSLDFPRVNEQFF.

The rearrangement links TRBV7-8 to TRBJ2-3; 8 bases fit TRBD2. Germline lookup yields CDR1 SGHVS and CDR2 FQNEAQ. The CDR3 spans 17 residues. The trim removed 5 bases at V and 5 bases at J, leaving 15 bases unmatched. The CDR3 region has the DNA TGTGCCAGCAGCGCAGCCCTCCTACTAGCGGAGAGAGATACGCAGTATTTT. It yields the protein CASSAALLLAERDTQYF.

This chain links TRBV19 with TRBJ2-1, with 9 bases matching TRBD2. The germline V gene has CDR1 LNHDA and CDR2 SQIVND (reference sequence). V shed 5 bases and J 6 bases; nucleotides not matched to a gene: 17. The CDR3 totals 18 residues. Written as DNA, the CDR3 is TGTGCCAGTAGTGCGGGAGGGCCAGCCTCATTGGGGGGCAATGAGCAGTTCTTC. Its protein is CASSAGGPASLGGNEQFF.

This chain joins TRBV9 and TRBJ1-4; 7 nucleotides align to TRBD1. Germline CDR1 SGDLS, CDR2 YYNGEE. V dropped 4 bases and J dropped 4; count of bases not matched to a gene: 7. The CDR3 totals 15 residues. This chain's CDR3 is CASSRGRQGNEKLFF. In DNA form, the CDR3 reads TGTGCCAGCAGCCGGGGGAGACAGGGTAATGAAAAACTGTTTTTT.

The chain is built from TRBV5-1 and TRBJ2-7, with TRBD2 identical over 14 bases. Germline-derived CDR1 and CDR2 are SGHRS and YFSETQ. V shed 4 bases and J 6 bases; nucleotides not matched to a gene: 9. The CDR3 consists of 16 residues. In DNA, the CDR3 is TGCGCCAGCAGCATGACTAGCGGGAGGGGGTTTAGCGAGCAGTACTTC. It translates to CASSMTSGRGFSEQYF.

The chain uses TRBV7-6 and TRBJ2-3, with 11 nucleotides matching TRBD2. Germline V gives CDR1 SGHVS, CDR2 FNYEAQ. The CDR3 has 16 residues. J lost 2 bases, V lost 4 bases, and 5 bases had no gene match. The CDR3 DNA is TGTGCCAGCAGCTCGCTAGCGGGAGGACCCACAGATACGCAGTATTTT. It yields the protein CASSSLAGGPTDTQYF.

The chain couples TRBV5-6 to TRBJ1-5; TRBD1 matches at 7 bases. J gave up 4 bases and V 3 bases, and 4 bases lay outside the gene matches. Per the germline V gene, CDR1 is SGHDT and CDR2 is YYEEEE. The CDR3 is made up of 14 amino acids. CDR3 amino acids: CASSWGQLNQPQHF. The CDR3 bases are TGTGCCAGCAGCTGGGGACAGCTTAATCAGCCCCAGCATTTT. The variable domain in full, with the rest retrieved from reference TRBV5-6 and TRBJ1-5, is DAGVTQSPTHLIKTRGQQVTLRCSPKSGHDTVSWYQQALGQGPQFIFQYYEEEERQRGNFPDRFSGHQFPNYSSELNVNALLLGDSALYLCASSWGQLNQPQHFGDGTRLSIL.

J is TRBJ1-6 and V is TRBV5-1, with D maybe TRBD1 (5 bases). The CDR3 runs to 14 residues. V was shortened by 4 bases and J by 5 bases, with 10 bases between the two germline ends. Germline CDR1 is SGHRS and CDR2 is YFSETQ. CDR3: CASSLGGDNSPLHF. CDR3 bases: TGCGCCAGCAGCCTCGGGGGGGATAATTCACCCCTCCACTTT.

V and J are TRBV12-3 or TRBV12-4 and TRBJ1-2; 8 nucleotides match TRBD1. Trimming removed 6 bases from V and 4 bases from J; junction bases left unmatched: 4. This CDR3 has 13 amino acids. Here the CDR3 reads CASRGTGSYGYTF. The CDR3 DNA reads TGTGCCAGCAGAGGGACAGGCAGCTATGGCTACACCTTC.

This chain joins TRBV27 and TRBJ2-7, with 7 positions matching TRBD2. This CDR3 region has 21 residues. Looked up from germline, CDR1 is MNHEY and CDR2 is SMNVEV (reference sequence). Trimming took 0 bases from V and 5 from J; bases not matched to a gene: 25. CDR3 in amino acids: CASSLSKLGRDSGTTFHEQYF. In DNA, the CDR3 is TGTGCCAGCAGTTTATCAAAACTGGGGAGAGACTCCGGGACTACATTTCACGAGCAGTACTTC.

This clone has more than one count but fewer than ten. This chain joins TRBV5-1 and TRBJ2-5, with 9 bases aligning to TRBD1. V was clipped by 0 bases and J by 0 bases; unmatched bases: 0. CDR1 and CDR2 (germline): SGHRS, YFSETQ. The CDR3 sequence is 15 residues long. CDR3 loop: CASSLGQGDQETQYF. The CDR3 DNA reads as TGCGCCAGCAGCTTGGGACAGGGGGACCAAGAGACCCAGTACTTC.

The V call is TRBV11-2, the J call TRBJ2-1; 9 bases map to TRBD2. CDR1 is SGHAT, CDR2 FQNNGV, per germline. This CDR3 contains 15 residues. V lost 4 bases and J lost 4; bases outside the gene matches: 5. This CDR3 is CASSSGLAEYNEQFF. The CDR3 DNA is TGTGCCAGCAGCTCGGGACTAGCAGAATACAATGAGCAGTTCTTC.

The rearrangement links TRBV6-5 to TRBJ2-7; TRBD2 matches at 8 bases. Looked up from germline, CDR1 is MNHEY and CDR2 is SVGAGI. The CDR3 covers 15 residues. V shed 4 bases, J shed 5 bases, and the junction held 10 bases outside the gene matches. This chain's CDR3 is CASSSGGLAKNEQYF. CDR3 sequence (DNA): TGTGCCAGCAGTTCGGGCGGACTAGCCAAGAACGAGCAGTACTTC.